This T cell receptor beta chain is drawn from a study of stem cell transplantation in POMP-related autoinflammatory disease. Produced via immunoSEQ multiplex PCR; TCRdb's table is partial and in-frame only. The sample records about 68,000 clones, roughly 90% being singletons. CDR1 and CDR2 (germline): WSHSY, SAAADI. The CDR3 length is 14 residues. V lost 9 bases and J 2 bases, leaving 17 bases between the germline ends. The origin of this receptor is a human patient with POMP-related autoinflammation and immune dysregulation (PRAID). A share of the T cells may be of graft donor origin. Sequencing was performed on CD4+ T cells from PBMCs, taken after stem cell transplantation. This rearrangement joins TRBV10-2 to TRBJ2-7; D not certain. The CDR3 protein is CASSTVVTPYEQYF. CDR3 nucleotides: TGCGCCAGTTCTACCGTAGTAACTCCCTACGAGCAGTACTTC.